This T cell receptor beta chain is from a study of cytomegalovirus exposure and HLA in healthy donors. V dropped 10 bases and J dropped 1 base, with 10 bases sitting between them. CDR3 size: 13 residues. The germline V gene encodes CDR1 ENHRY and CDR2 SYGVKD. It was with 60 Vbeta and 13 Jbeta primers that the PCR ran. TCRdb keeps only in-frame clones here, not all; method: immunoSEQ multiplex PCR. This sample has some 180,000 clones, with around 84% found just once. The TCR sequence derives from a man between 35 and 55 years old in good health and CMV-seropositive. The chain joins TRBV10-3 to TRBJ1-4, with a tentative D call TRBD1 (5 bases). Sequenced material: PBMCs. The CDR3: CATQTETNEKLFF. The CDR3 coding sequence is TGTGCCACCCAGACAGAAACTAATGAAAAACTGTTTTTT.